This TCR beta chain derives from a study of blood T cell repertoires in COVID-19. Across the study: Specimens from acute and convalescent COVID-19 originated in the United States, Italy and Spain. From T cells, B-cell-depleted T cells, or PBMCs came the material, which was cDNA or gDNA.

Germline V CDR1 and CDR2: SEHNR, FQNEAQ (reference sequence). The CDR3 covers 16 residues. The J segment lost 8 bases and the V segment lost 0 bases, leaving 7 bases of the junction unmatched. This table comes from immunoSEQ multiplex PCR, and its TCRdb copy is limited to in-frame clones, with some not included. The sample lists over 25,000 clones; 88% were seen once. This receptor was taken from a woman between 45 and 65 years old with active COVID-19. The chain uses TRBV7-9 and TRBJ2-2; 9 nucleotides agree with TRBD2. Material for sequencing was peripheral blood. For the CDR3, the DNA is TGTGCCAGCAGCTTAGCTAGCGGGAGCACGTCAGGGGAGCTGTTTTTT. It encodes CASSLASGSTSGELFF.